These 3 T cell receptor beta chains originate from one sample sequenced in a study of blood T cell repertoires in COVID-19. This table comes from immunoSEQ multiplex PCR, and its TCRdb copy is limited to in-frame clones, with some not included. Among under 250,000 clones listed, roughly 82% were seen once. Sequencing used peripheral blood. All receptors come from a human donor in a cohort sampled during active COVID-19.

This clone was observed once. The chain combines TRBV5-1 with TRBJ2-5; 9 nucleotides align to TRBD1. Trimming removed 3 bases from V and 5 bases from J; junction bases left unmatched: 5. CDR1 SGHRS and CDR2 YFSETQ come from the germline V gene. The CDR3 is made up of 14 amino acids. Here the CDR3 DNA reads TGCGCCAGCAGCTACGGGACAGGGCGGGAGACCCAGTACTTC. Translating it yields CASSYGTGRETQYF.

This chain joins TRBV28 and TRBJ2-1, with a tentative D call TRBD2 (6 bases). CDR3 length: 14 amino acids. Trimming cost V 4 bases and J 0 bases, with 7 bases left between them. Germline V CDR1 and CDR2: MDHEN, SYDVKM. The CDR3 reads CASSYGSSYNEQFF. The CDR3 DNA reads as TGTGCCAGCAGTTACGGGAGCTCCTACAATGAGCAGTTCTTC.

The chain carries TRBV4-1 and TRBJ2-7; D is possibly TRBD1 (6 bases). CDR3 length: 14 residues. CDR1 and CDR2 (germline): MGHRA, YSYEKL. Trimming stripped 1 base from V and 6 bases from J, with 13 bases between. DNA for the CDR3: TGCGCCAGCAGCCAAGGTCAAACCAGGGGCGAGCAGTACTTC. Encoded protein: CASSQGQTRGEQYF.